One and the same sample provided the 12 T cell receptor beta chains below, sequenced in a study of early T cells in non-severe SARS-CoV-2 infection. One entry per CDR3 protein results from TCRdb running MiXCR on the 5' RACE reads. The table includes approximately 68,000 distinct CDR3 sequences, roughly a tenth detected once. The material was whole blood, obtained at baseline. The receptors here all came from an adult who was a healthcare worker with PCR-confirmed SARS-CoV-2 infection or an uninfected control (not recorded which).

This clonotype occurred a few times. The CDR3: CASSHLAGTDTQYF. The DNA of the CDR3 is TGTGCCAGCAGTCACCTAGCGGGGACAGATACGCAGTATTTT. The chain is built from TRBV12-3 or TRBV12-4 and TRBJ2-3, with 9 bases that match TRBD2. V shed 5 bases, J shed 3 bases, and the junction held 3 bases outside the gene matches. The CDR3 sequence is 14 residues long.

This clonotype was counted at least ten times. The rearrangement links TRBV30 to TRBJ2-1; perhaps D is TRBD1 or TRBD2 (5 bases each). With 0 bases removed from V and 2 bases from J, the gap between germline ends came to 14 bases. Per germline, CDR1 GTSNPN and CDR2 SVGIG (reference sequence). The CDR3 has 16 residues. CDR3 protein: CAWSVRPPGPYNEQFF. The CDR3 nucleotides read TGTGCCTGGAGTGTAAGGCCCCCGGGACCCTACAATGAGCAGTTCTTC.

The V call is TRBV7-6, the J call TRBJ2-1; the match to TRBD2 covers 12 bases. The V and J ends lost 4 bases and 0 bases, in that order; junction bases with no gene match: 16. Germline values: CDR1 SGHVS, CDR2 FNYEAQ. This CDR3 has 21 residues. The CDR3 nucleotides read TGTGCCAGCAGCTACCCAACACGGGGGGGACTAGCGGGTAGCTCCTACAATGAGCAGTTCTTC. Its translation: CASSYPTRGGLAGSSYNEQFF.

This clonotype was counted at least ten times. V is TRBV6-2 or TRBV6-3 and J is TRBJ2-7; no clear D gene. This CDR3 region has 10 residues. The V gene's germline CDR1 is MNHEY and CDR2 SVGEGT. V lost 5 bases and J 13 bases, leaving 12 bases between the germline ends. CDR3 sequence reads: CASSGDLSYF. In DNA form, the CDR3 reads TGTGCCAGCAGTGGAGACCTGTCATACTTC.

Ten or more counts support this clonotype. This chain uses TRBV3-1 with TRBJ2-1, with 7 bases identical to TRBD2. The CDR3 totals 14 residues. V lost 4 bases, J lost 8 bases, and 8 bases stayed unmatched. The germline V gene has CDR1 LGHDT and CDR2 YNNKEL (reference sequence). The CDR3 reads CASSPSSLAHEQFF. Here the CDR3 DNA reads TGTGCCAGCAGCCCAAGTTCACTAGCGCATGAGCAGTTCTTC.

This clonotype is a singleton in its sample. A much bigger clone sits one base away, suggesting this may be a read error. The chain has TRBV7-9 and TRBJ1-1; the match to TRBD1 covers 7 bases. Germline CDR1 and CDR2: SEHNR and FQNEAQ (reference sequence). The CDR3 is made up of 13 amino acids. The CDR3 here is CVSSRDRAGEAFF. The DNA of the CDR3 is TGTGTCAGCAGCCGCGACAGGGCGGGTGAAGCTTTCTTT.

This clonotype was observed at least ten times. The V gene is TRBV11-2, the J gene TRBJ2-7, with 12 bases lining up with TRBD1. The CDR3 loop spans 18 amino acids. CDR1 and CDR2 (germline): SGHAT, FQNNGV. J lost 2 bases, V lost 1 base, and 9 bases had no gene match. The CDR3 nucleotides are TGTGCCAGCAGCTTAGGGGTCCCGGGACAGGGGGCCACCTACGAGCAGTACTTC. It yields the protein CASSLGVPGQGATYEQYF. The full variable domain, in which reference TRBV11-2 and TRBJ2-7 provide the parts outside the CDR3, is EAGVAQSPRYKIIEKRQSVAFWCNPISGHATLYWYQQILGQGPKLLIQFQNNGVVDDSQLPKDRFSAERLKGVDSTLKIQPAKLEDSAVYLCASSLGVPGQGATYEQYFGPGTRLTVT.

This clonotype was observed many times. The gene calls are TRBV25-1 and TRBJ2-7; D is perhaps TRBD1 or TRBD2 (5 bases each). This CDR3 comprises 17 residues. Germline V CDR1 and CDR2: MGHDK, SYGVNS. The germline V and J ends were trimmed by 2 bases and 2 bases, with 19 bases remaining between them. CDR3 nucleotide sequence: TGTGCCAGCAGTGAAACCCGTTTTTCAGAGGGGACCTACGAGCAGTACTTC. Translated, it gives CASSETRFSEGTYEQYF.

This clonotype was seen a few times. The chain has TRBV6-2 or TRBV6-3 and TRBJ2-2; tentative D call: TRBD2 (6 bases). V lost 3 bases and J lost 1, with 9 bases in between. This CDR3 is built from 15 residues. From germline, CDR1 is MNHEY and CDR2 SVGEGT. The CDR3 spells CASSYRRENTGELFF. CDR3 DNA sequence: TGTGCCAGCAGTTATCGGCGGGAGAACACCGGGGAGCTGTTTTTT.

The table lists this clonotype with many counts. The CDR3 DNA is TGCAGTGCTAGAGATCTGGCAGGTGTGAATGAGCAGTTCTTC. Protein sequence: CSARDLAGVNEQFF. The rearrangement joins TRBV20-1 to TRBJ2-1; D is ambiguous. Trimming removed 0 bases from V and 7 bases from J, with 13 bases in between. In germline, CDR1 is DFQATT, CDR2 SNEGSKA (reference sequence). The CDR3 spans 14 residues.

This clonotype has more than one count but fewer than ten. This sequence joins TRBV4-3 and TRBJ1-2; perhaps TRBD1 as D (5 bases). V was pared by 3 bases and J by 8 bases, with 19 bases between. The CDR3 spans 15 residues. Germline values: CDR1 LGHNA, CDR2 YSLEER. The CDR3 region has the DNA TGCGCCAGCAGCCATACCCCCCCCGGGACGGAAGGCTACACCTTC. As protein: CASSHTPPGTEGYTF.

This clonotype was seen a few times. The V call is TRBV7-6, the J call TRBJ2-3; D not certain. Trimming stripped 4 bases from V and 7 bases from J, with 15 bases between. The V gene's germline CDR1 is SGHVS and CDR2 FNYEAQ. This CDR3 region has 14 residues. The CDR3 DNA sequence: TGTGCCAGCAGCTCCCCGTGGCGTGCGAATACGCAGTATTTT. Encoded protein: CASSSPWRANTQYF.